Sequencing of this T cell receptor beta chain was carried out in a study of blood T cells in healthy people across ages. Points from the study as a whole: Per million T cells, the diversity of TCR beta decreased roughly linearly as age advanced.

A J-beta primer mix and a sample-barcoded 5' primer were used in a second PCR of roughly 6 to 11 cycles. Template switching added a 12-random-nucleotide identifier to every cDNA molecule. One entry per CDR3 protein, called by TCRdb with MiXCR from the 5' RACE reads. The sample lists 1.5 million to 2 million distinct CDR3 sequences; about 39% were seen once. With regard to this clonotype: Its target is not known.

Trimming took off 4 bases at V and 0 bases at J, with 9 bases between the two ends. Germline values: CDR1 KGHDR, CDR2 SFDVKD. The CDR3 covers 15 residues. The receptor was isolated from a human donor in good health. The source material was blood. The V call is TRBV24-1, the J call TRBJ2-1; no firm D call. The CDR3 DNA is TGTGCCACCAGTGACCTGACCCGCTCCTACAATGAGCAGTTCTTC. Its translation is CATSDLTRSYNEQFF.